This T cell receptor beta chain was sequenced for a study of glioma-infiltrating T cells after dendritic cell vaccination. Study at large: Autologous tumor lysate-pulsed dendritic cell vaccination was given between the early 2000s and the early 2010s.

The repertoire was sequenced with immunoSEQ multiplex PCR; TCRdb's copy has only in-frame clones and lacks some. This table has around 96,000 clones, about 80% appearing once. General study results and limits: Complete blood and tumor specimen sets were limited to few patients.

About this clone itself: Antigen unknown.

The CDR3 runs 14 residues. Trimming pared 0 bases from V and 1 base from J, leaving 7 bases between. CDR1 is SGHRS, CDR2 YFSETQ, per germline. This chain joins TRBV5-1 and TRBJ2-5, with unresolved D. The sequence was collected from a human donor with glioblastoma. The source material was blood, sampled before dendritic cell vaccination. This chain's CDR3 is CASSLATLQETQYF. The CDR3 DNA reads TGCGCCAGCAGCTTGGCGACACTCCAAGAGACCCAGTACTTC. Based on the CDR3 plus reference TRBV5-1 and TRBJ2-5, the full variable domain is KAGVTQTPRYLIKTRGQQVTLSCSPISGHRSVSWYQQTPGQGLQFLFEYFSETQRNKGNFPGRFSGRQFSNSRSEMNVSTLELGDSALYLCASSLATLQETQYFGPGTRLLVL.